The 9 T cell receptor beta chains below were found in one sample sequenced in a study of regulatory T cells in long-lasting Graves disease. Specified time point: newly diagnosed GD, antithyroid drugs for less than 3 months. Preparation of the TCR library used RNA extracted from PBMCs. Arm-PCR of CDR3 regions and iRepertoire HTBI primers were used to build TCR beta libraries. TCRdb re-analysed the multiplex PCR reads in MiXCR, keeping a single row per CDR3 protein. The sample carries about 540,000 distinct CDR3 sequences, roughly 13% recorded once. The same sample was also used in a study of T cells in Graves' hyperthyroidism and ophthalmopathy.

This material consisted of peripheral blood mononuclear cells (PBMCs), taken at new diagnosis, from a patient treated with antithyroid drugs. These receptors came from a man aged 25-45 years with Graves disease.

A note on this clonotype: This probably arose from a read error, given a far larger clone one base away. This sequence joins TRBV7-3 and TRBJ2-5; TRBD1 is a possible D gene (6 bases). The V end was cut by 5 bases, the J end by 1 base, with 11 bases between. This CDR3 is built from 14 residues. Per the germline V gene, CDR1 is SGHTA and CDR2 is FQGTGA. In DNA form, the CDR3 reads TGTGCCAGCAGCATGGCAGGGGCCCAAGAGACCCAGTACTTC. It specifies CASSMAGAQETQYF. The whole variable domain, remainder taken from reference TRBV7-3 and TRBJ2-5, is GAGVSQTPSNKVTEKGKYVELRCDPISGHTALYWYRQSLGQGPEFLIYFQGTGAADDSGLPNDRFFAVRPEGSVSTLKIQRTERGDSAVYLCASSMAGAQETQYFGPGTRLLVL.

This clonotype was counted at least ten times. For the CDR3, the DNA is TGTGCCAGCAGTTTCGGGACAGGGAGGTTCACCGGGGAGCTGTTTTTT. Protein product: CASSFGTGRFTGELFF. The chain employs TRBV27 and TRBJ2-2, with 9 positions matching TRBD1. The CDR3 is made up of 16 amino acids. V lost 3 bases and J lost 4; bases outside the gene matches: 6. Germline CDR1 and CDR2: MNHEY and SMNVEV (reference sequence).

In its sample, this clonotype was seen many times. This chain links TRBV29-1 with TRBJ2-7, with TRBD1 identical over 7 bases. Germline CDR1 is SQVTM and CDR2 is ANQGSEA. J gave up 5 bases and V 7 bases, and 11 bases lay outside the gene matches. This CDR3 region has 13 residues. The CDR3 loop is CSAADRVVHEQYF. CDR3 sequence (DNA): TGCAGCGCTGCAGACAGGGTAGTCCACGAGCAGTACTTC.

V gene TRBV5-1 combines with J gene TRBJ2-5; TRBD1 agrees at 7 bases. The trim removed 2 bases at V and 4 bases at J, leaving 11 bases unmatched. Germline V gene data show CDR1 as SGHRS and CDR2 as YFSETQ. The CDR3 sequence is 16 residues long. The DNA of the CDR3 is TGCGCCAGCAGCTTTCAAACCGGGACAGCAATAGAGACCCAGTACTTC. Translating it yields CASSFQTGTAIETQYF.

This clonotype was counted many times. As DNA, the CDR3 is TGTGCCAGCAGCCGAACTAGCGGGAGTAGGACCCAGTACTTC. Protein sequence: CASSRTSGSRTQYF. This chain links TRBV7-9 with TRBJ2-5; 11 bases fit TRBD2. The V gene's germline CDR1 is SEHNR and CDR2 FQNEAQ (reference sequence). The CDR3 is made up of 14 amino acids. V was pared by 5 bases and J by 7 bases, with 6 bases of the junction left unmatched.

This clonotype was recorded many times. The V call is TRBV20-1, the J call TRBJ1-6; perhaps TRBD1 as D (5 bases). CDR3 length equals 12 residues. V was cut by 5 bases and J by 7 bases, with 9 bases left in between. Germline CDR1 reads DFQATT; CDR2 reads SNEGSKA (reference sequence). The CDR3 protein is CSAVGGNSPLHF. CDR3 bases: TGCAGTGCTGTTGGGGGAAATTCACCCCTCCACTTT.

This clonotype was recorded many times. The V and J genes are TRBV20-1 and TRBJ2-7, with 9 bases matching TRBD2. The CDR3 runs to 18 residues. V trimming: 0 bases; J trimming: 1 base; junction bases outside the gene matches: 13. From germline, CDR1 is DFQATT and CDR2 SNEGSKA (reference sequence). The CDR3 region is CSARDPGLAGPLSYEQYF. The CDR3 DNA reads TGCAGTGCTAGAGATCCGGGGCTAGCGGGACCGTTATCCTACGAGCAGTACTTC.

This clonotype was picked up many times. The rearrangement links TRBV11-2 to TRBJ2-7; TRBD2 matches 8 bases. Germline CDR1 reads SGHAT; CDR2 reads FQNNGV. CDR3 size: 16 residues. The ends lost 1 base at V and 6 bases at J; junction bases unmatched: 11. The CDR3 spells CASSLVAGGRSSEQYF. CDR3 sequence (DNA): TGTGCCAGCAGCTTAGTGGCTGGCGGGAGGTCTTCCGAGCAGTACTTC.

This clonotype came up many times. CDR3 loop: CATAQPKEMDTQYF. The DNA of the CDR3 is TGTGCCACCGCGCAGCCGAAAGAGATGGATACGCAGTATTTT. This sequence joins TRBV24-1 and TRBJ2-3; D ambiguous. Trimming took off 9 bases at V and 6 bases at J, with 18 bases between the two ends. The CDR3 loop spans 14 amino acids. Germline V lookup: CDR1 KGHDR, CDR2 SFDVKD.